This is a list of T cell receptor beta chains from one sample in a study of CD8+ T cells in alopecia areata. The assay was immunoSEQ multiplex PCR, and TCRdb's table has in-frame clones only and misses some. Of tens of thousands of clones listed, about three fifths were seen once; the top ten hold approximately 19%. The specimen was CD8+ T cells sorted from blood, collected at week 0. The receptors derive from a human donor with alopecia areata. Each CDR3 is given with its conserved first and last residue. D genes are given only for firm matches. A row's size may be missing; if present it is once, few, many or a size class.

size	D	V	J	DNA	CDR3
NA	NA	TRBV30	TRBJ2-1	TGTGCCTGGAGTGTGCGCTACAATGAGCAGTTCTTC	CAWSVRYNEQFF
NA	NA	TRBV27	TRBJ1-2	TGTGCCAGCACGGCGGGGGACCCCTATGGCTACACCTTC	CASTAGDPYGYTF
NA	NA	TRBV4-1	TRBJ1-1	TGCGCCAGCAGCCAAGACCAGATTGTGACTGAAGCTTTCTTT	CASSQDQIVTEAFF
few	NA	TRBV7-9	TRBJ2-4	TGTGCCAGCAGTTCAGGGCCGACCAAAAACATTCAGTACTTC	CASSSGPTKNIQYF
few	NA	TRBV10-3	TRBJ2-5	TGTGCCATCAGTGATGTTAACCAAGAGACCCAGTACTTC	CAISDVNQETQYF
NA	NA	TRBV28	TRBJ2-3	TGTGCCAGCAGTTCGCAGGATAGCACAGATACGCAGTATTTT	CASSSQDSTDTQYF
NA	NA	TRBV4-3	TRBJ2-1	TGCGCCAGCAGCCAAGATGAAGAGCGAACTAAGCAGTTCTTC	CASSQDEERTKQFF
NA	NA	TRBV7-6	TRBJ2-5	TGTGCCAGCATCCCCGGGGGACACCCGTACCAAGAGACCCAGTACTTC	CASIPGGHPYQETQYF
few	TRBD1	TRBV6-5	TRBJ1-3	TGTGCCAGCAGAGAGACAGGGACCACTGGAAACACCATATATTTT	CASRETGTTGNTIYF
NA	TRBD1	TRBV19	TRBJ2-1	TGTGCCAGTAGCCAAACAGGGGTGGATGAGCAGTTCTTC	CASSQTGVDEQFF
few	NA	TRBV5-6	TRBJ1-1	TGTGCCAGCAGCATCACTCCGAACACTGAAGCTTTCTTT	CASSITPNTEAFF
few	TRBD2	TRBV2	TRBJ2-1	TGTGCCAGCACTGGACTAGCGGGGGGCATTAACAATGAGCAGTTCTTC	CASTGLAGGINNEQFF
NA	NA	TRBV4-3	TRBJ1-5	TGCGCCAGCAGCCTTGATCGCGGATCGGATCAGCCCCAGCATTTT	CASSLDRGSDQPQHF
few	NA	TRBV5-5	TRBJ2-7	TGTGCCAGCAGCTTAGTGACCAACGGGGACTACGAGCAGTACTTC	CASSLVTNGDYEQYF
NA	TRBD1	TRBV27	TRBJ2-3	TGTGCCAGCAGTACCGGGACAGGGGGAGCAGATACGCAGTATTTT	CASSTGTGGADTQYF
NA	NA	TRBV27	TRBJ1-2	TGTGCCAGCACCTTTGATACTAACTATGGCTACACCTTC	CASTFDTNYGYTF
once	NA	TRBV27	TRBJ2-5	TGTGCCAGCAGTAAGATATTAGGGGGAGTCCAAGAGACCCAGTACTTC	CASSKILGGVQETQYF
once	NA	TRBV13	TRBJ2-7	TGTGCCAGCAGCTACCGGGGCGAGCAGTACTTC	CASSYRGEQYF
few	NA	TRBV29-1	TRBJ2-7	TGCAGCGTGAGAATACATAGTACCTACGAGCAGTACTTC	CSVRIHSTYEQYF
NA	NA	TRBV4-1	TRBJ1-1	TGCGCCAGCAGCCAAGACAACAGCCGTTGGAACACTGAAGCTTTCTTT	CASSQDNSRWNTEAFF
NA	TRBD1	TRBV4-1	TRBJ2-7	TGCGCCAGCAGCCACTATCGGGACAGGACGCAGTACTTC	CASSHYRDRTQYF
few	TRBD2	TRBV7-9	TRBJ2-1	TGTGCCAGCAGCTTACTCGAAGCGGGAGTTGAGCAGTTCTTC	CASSLLEAGVEQFF
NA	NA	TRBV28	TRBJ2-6	TGTGCCAGCAGTTTAGGGGTTGCTGGGGCCAACGTCCTGACTTTC	CASSLGVAGANVLTF
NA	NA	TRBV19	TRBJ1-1	TGTGCCAGTAGTATGTCAGGGGCTCACACTGAAGCTTTCTTT	CASSMSGAHTEAFF
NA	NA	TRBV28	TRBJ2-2	TGTGCCAGCAGTTTTCGGGGACCGAACACCGGGGAGCTGTTTTTT	CASSFRGPNTGELFF
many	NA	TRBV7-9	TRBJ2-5	TGTGCCAGCAGCTTAGGCGGACTGGGTACCCAAGAGACCCAGTACTTC	CASSLGGLGTQETQYF
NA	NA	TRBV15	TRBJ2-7	TGTGCCACCGCCGCAGGGCTCTCCTACGAGCAGTACTTC	CATAAGLSYEQYF
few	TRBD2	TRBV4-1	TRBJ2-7	TGCGCCAGCAGCCAAGATGGGGGAGGGGACTACGAGCAGTACTTC	CASSQDGGGDYEQYF
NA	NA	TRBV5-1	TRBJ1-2	TGCGCCAGCAGCTTGATTGCCACCTACTATGGCTACACCTTC	CASSLIATYYGYTF
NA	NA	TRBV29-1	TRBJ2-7	TGCAGCGTTGGGACTAACTGGGGTGGCGAGCAGTACTTC	CSVGTNWGGEQYF
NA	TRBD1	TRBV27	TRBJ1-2	TGTGCCAGCAGTCCTGGACAGGACTATGGCTACACCTTC	CASSPGQDYGYTF
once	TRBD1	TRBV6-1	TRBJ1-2	TGTGCCAGCAGTGGAGGGACAGGGGAATACTATGGCTACACCTTC	CASSGGTGEYYGYTF
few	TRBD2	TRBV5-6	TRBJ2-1	TGTGCCAGCAGCCCCTCAGCGGGAGCGGGCAATGAGCAGTTCTTC	CASSPSAGAGNEQFF
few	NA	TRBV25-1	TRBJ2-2	TGTGCCAGCAGCCTCGGGGGACGGCTCACCGGGGAGCTGTTTTTT	CASSLGGRLTGELFF
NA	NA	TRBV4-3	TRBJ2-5	TGCGCCAGCAGCCAAGGAGCGGGCCTCGGTGAGACCCAGTACTTC	CASSQGAGLGETQYF
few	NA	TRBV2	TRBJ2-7	TGTGCCAGCAGTTTGGGGCAGACTAACGAGCAGTACTTC	CASSLGQTNEQYF
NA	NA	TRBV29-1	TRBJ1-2	TGCAGCGCCCCGGATGGCTATGGCTACACCTTC	CSAPDGYGYTF
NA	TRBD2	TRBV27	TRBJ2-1	TGTGCCAGCAGTTACGGACTAGCGGGGGGCTGGGAGCAGTTCTTC	CASSYGLAGGWEQFF
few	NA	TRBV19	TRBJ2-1	TGTGCCAGTAGCTCGGACGCGAGCTCCTACAATGAGCAGTTCTTC	CASSSDASSYNEQFF
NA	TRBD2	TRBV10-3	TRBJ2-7	TGTGCCACCCACACCAGTCTAGCGGGAGCCCGCTACGAGCAGTACTTC	CATHTSLAGARYEQYF
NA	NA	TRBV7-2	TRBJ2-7	TGTGCCAGCAGCTTCAAGGTAGACTACGCCTACGAGCAGTACTTC	CASSFKVDYAYEQYF
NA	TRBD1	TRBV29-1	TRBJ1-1	TGCAGCGTTGAATCGGGGTCAGGGACAGAGAACACTGAAGCTTTCTTT	CSVESGSGTENTEAFF
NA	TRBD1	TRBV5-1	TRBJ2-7	TGCGCCAGCAGCCCCACCGGGACAGCAACCTACGAGCAGTACTTC	CASSPTGTATYEQYF
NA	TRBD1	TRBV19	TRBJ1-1	TGTGCCAGTAGTATATTCGTCAGGGGGGCAATGAACACTGAAGCTTTCTTT	CASSIFVRGAMNTEAFF
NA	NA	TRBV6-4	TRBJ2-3	TGTGCCAGCAGTGACTCAGGAGGGGCCACAGATACGCAGTATTTT	CASSDSGGATDTQYF
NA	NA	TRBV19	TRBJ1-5	TGTGCCACCGGGGGGCAGCCCCAGCATTTT	CATGGQPQHF
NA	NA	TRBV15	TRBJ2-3	TGTGCCACCAGCAGGGAGGGGACTCCTTTGGCAGATACGCAGTATTTT	CATSREGTPLADTQYF
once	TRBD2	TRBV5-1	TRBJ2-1	TGCGCCAGCAGCTTGGGCCTAGCGGGGACCTACAATGAGCAGTTCTTC	CASSLGLAGTYNEQFF